These 29 T cell receptor beta chains were all obtained from the same sample, sequenced in a study of T cells in Graves' hyperthyroidism and ophthalmopathy. TCR beta CDR3 sequences were amplified from RNA transcripts. The TCR CDR3 was amplified in a first-round RT-PCR using the HTBI primer set. TCRdb reprocessed the multiplex PCR reads with MiXCR, giving one entry per CDR3 protein. The top ten clones hold about 20% of a sample with roughly 360,000 distinct CDR3 sequences, around an eighth of them seen once. Sequenced input: blood. The receptors originated from a man between 25 and 39 years old with Graves' hyperthyroidism that later progressed to Graves' ophthalmopathy.

With respect to this clonotype: One junction end does not reproduce the germline sequence, and a read error may be involved. The rearrangement uses TRBV20-1 and TRBJ2-7; 8 bases are shared with TRBD2. The CDR3 contains 13 residues. Germline V gives CDR1 DFQATT, CDR2 SNEGSKA (reference sequence). The CDR3: CSARAGGFCEQYF. CDR3 nucleotide sequence: TGCAGTGCTAGAGCGGGGGGGTTCTGCGAGCAATACTTC.

The sample holds a few counts of this clonotype. The CDR3 here is CASSLSGDFYYEQYF. The CDR3 nucleotides read TGTGCCAGCAGTTTATCAGGGGATTTCTACTACGAGCAGTACTTC. The rearrangement links TRBV27 to TRBJ2-7, with a weak D call TRBD1 (5 bases). Germline V gene lookup returns CDR1 MNHEY and CDR2 SMNVEV (reference sequence). Trimming took off 0 bases at V and 3 bases at J, with 12 bases between the two ends. The CDR3 extends over 15 amino acids.

The chain links TRBV15 to TRBJ2-5; TRBD2 matches at 10 bases. The CDR3 has 15 amino acids. Germline V CDR1 and CDR2: LNHNV, YYDKDF (reference sequence). The J segment lost 1 base and the V segment lost 4 bases, leaving 3 bases of the junction unmatched. The CDR3 DNA reads as TGTGCCACCAGCAATAGCGGGGGGTCCCAAGAGACCCAGTACTTC. It is translated as CATSNSGGSQETQYF.

This clonotype was seen a few times. The genes are TRBV27 and TRBJ2-2, with 10 bases fitting TRBD1. The V segment lost 4 bases and the J segment 6 bases; nucleotides outside the gene matches: 5. The CDR3 spans 15 residues. Germline-derived CDR1 and CDR2 are MNHEY and SMNVEV (reference sequence). In DNA, the CDR3 is TGTGCCAGCAGTTCTATTGGGACAGGGGCCGGGGAGCTGTTTTTT. Translated: CASSSIGTGAGELFF.

This clonotype was counted ten times or more. CDR3 protein: CASRGQGDTGELFF. Here the CDR3 DNA reads TGTGCCAGCAGGGGACAAGGAGACACCGGGGAGCTGTTTTTT. The chain recombines TRBV7-9 with TRBJ2-2; possible D gene TRBD1, 6 bases. V lost 6 bases to trimming and J lost 3 bases, with 11 bases between them. Germline CDR1 is SEHNR and CDR2 is FQNEAQ (reference sequence). This CDR3 region has 14 residues.

There are many counts of this clonotype. This chain joins TRBV6-1 and TRBJ1-3, with D perhaps matching TRBD1 (6 bases). CDR1 is MNHNS, CDR2 SASEGT, per germline. This CDR3 region has 16 residues. V lost 0 bases, J lost 2 bases, and 11 bases lay in between. This CDR3 is CASSEASGAAGNTIYF. CDR3 nucleotide sequence: TGTGCCAGCAGTGAAGCGTCGGGGGCGGCTGGAAACACCATATATTTT.

This clonotype was seen many times. This sequence joins TRBV28 and TRBJ2-3; D is perhaps TRBD2 (5 bases). This CDR3 is built from 15 residues. V was trimmed by 6 bases and J by 2 bases, leaving 15 bases between them. From germline, CDR1 is MDHEN and CDR2 SYDVKM. As DNA, the CDR3 is TGTGCCAGCAGCCTGGGGAGTCGGCACACAGATACGCAGTATTTT. As protein: CASSLGSRHTDTQYF.

Comment on this clonotype: One junction end disagrees with the germline gene, perhaps due to a read error. V usage is TRBV5-8 and J usage is TRBJ2-5, with D hard to call. This CDR3 region has 16 residues. CDR1 and CDR2 (germline): SGHTS, YDEGEE. CDR3 sequence: CASSLGSTAVQETQYF. The CDR3 nucleotides are TGCGCCAGCAGCTTGGGTTCGACCGCGGTTCAAGAGACCCAGTACTTC.

This clonotype showed up many times. This chain joins TRBV27 and TRBJ1-4, with 10 bases matching TRBD1. V lost 6 bases and J lost 10; bases outside the gene matches: 11. Germline V gene lookup returns CDR1 MNHEY and CDR2 SMNVEV (reference sequence). This CDR3 is 15 amino acids long. As DNA, the CDR3 is TGTGCCAGCAGCCCAAGGACAGGGGGGTTAGGAAAACTGTTTTTT. It yields the protein CASSPRTGGLGKLFF. The full variable domain, completed using reference TRBV27 and TRBJ1-4, is EAQVTQNPRYLITVTGKKLTVTCSQNMNHEYMSWYRQDPGLGLRQIYYSMNVEVTDKGDVPEGYKVSRKEKRNFPLILESPSPNQTSLYFCASSPRTGGLGKLFFGSGTQLSVL.

The gene calls are TRBV3-1 and TRBJ2-1; 15 nucleotides agree with TRBD2. The CDR3 extends over 21 amino acids. CDR1 is LGHDT and CDR2 is YNNKEL in the germline V gene (reference sequence). Unmatched junction bases numbered 12, after V lost 0 bases and J lost 3 bases. This CDR3 is CASSQEGRGLAGGLGYNEQFF. DNA of the CDR3: TGTGCCAGCAGCCAAGAAGGCCGAGGACTAGCGGGGGGGCTCGGCTACAATGAGCAGTTCTTC.

This clonotype was detected many times. V and J are TRBV12-3 or TRBV12-4 and TRBJ2-1, with 9 bases fitting TRBD2. The CDR3 contains 20 residues. The V segment lost 5 bases and the J segment 7 bases; nucleotides outside the gene matches: 24. Here the CDR3 reads CASSLETLGLASKGLNEQFF. The CDR3 DNA is TGTGCCAGCAGTCTCGAGACCCTCGGACTAGCGAGTAAGGGGTTGAATGAGCAGTTCTTC.

This clonotype showed up just a few times. This CDR3 is missing its conserved last phenylalanine or tryptophan, likely due to a read error. The V and J genes are TRBV28 and TRBJ1-1; D is possibly TRBD1 (5 bases). The CDR3 has 14 amino acids. CDR1 and CDR2 from the germline V gene are MDHEN and SYDVKM. The V gene lost 3 bases and the J gene lost 3 bases, with 11 bases spanning the gap. CDR3 protein: CASSLGGADTEAFL. CDR3 sequence (DNA): TGTGCCAGCAGTTTGGGCGGGGCGGACACTGAAGCTTTCCTT.

This clonotype has at least ten counts. The rearrangement uses TRBV13 and TRBJ1-4, with unresolved D. Germline values: CDR1 PRHDT, CDR2 FYEKMQ (reference sequence). Between the trimmed V and J ends, which lost 1 base and 5 bases, there was a span of 11 bases. This CDR3 spans 15 amino acids. The chain's CDR3 is CASSLARRPNEKLFF. The CDR3 DNA reads TGTGCCAGCAGCTTAGCTCGGCGGCCCAATGAAAAACTGTTTTTT.

This clonotype showed up many times. The chain couples TRBV12-5 to TRBJ1-1; D unclear. V lost 3 bases and J 1 base, leaving 6 bases between the germline ends. CDR1 LGHNT and CDR2 FRNRAP come from the germline V gene. The CDR3 has 13 residues. Here the CDR3 reads CASGFRGNTEAFF. The DNA of the CDR3 is TGTGCTAGTGGTTTTAGAGGGAACACTGAAGCTTTCTTT.

J is TRBJ2-7 and V is TRBV5-1; D is possibly TRBD1 or TRBD2 (5 bases each). Trimming stripped 4 bases from V and 3 bases from J, with 20 bases between. In germline, CDR1 is SGHRS, CDR2 YFSETQ. The CDR3 has 16 amino acids. In DNA form, the CDR3 reads TGCGCCAGCAGCCAAAGGGACCGCCACCATTTCTACGAGCAGTACTTC. Its translation is CASSQRDRHHFYEQYF. Supplemented by reference TRBV5-1 and TRBJ2-7, the full variable domain reads KAGVTQTPRYLIKTRGQQVTLSCSPISGHRSVSWYQQTPGQGLQFLFEYFSETQRNKGNFPGRFSGRQFSNSRSEMNVSTLELGDSALYLCASSQRDRHHFYEQYFGPGTRLTVT.

There are many counts of this clonotype. The chain uses TRBV7-9 and TRBJ2-7; 9 bases agree with TRBD1. Germline V gives CDR1 SEHNR, CDR2 FQNEAQ (reference sequence). The length of the CDR3 is 16 residues. V dropped 5 bases and J dropped 4; count of bases not matched to a gene: 12. The CDR3 DNA is TGTGCCAGCAGCGCCCGGACAGGGGCGAAAGTTTACGAGCAGTACTTC. Amino acids: CASSARTGAKVYEQYF.

This clonotype was recorded many times. The chain couples TRBV28 to TRBJ2-7; TRBD1 aligns across 11 bases. This CDR3 is built from 14 residues. Germline CDR1 is MDHEN and CDR2 is SYDVKM. V lost 7 bases to trimming and J lost 6 bases; unmatched junction nucleotides: 8. The CDR3 DNA sequence: TGTGCCAGCATTACCGGGACAGGGGGTGGCGAGCAGTACTTC. Protein product: CASITGTGGGEQYF.

The sample holds a few counts of this clonotype. Here the CDR3 reads CASSLHGGRADTQYF. CDR3 coding DNA: TGTGCCAGCAGTTTACACGGGGGGCGGGCAGATACGCAGTATTTT. The V and J genes are TRBV27 and TRBJ2-3, with D tentatively TRBD2 (7 bases). The CDR3 contains 15 residues. Germline V lookup: CDR1 MNHEY, CDR2 SMNVEV (reference sequence). The V end was cut by 2 bases, the J end by 4 bases, with 13 bases between.

There are many counts of this clonotype. The gene calls are TRBV7-2 and TRBJ2-4; D may match TRBD1 or TRBD2 (5 bases each). CDR3 size: 14 residues. V was trimmed by 2 bases and J by 8 bases, leaving 13 bases between them. The V gene's germline CDR1 is SGHTA and CDR2 FQGNSA. CDR3: CASSLMRRGDIQYF. CDR3 nucleotide sequence: TGTGCCAGCAGCTTAATGCGCCGAGGGGACATTCAGTACTTC.

This clonotype came up a few times. The chain uses TRBV7-9 and TRBJ2-7, with D tentatively TRBD1 (5 bases). CDR3 length: 14 residues. In germline, CDR1 is SEHNR, CDR2 FQNEAQ (reference sequence). Between the trimmed V and J ends, which lost 5 bases and 2 bases, there was a span of 13 bases. The CDR3 region is CASSHRGRPYEQYF. The CDR3 DNA is TGTGCCAGCAGCCATAGGGGCCGACCCTACGAGCAGTACTTC.

The genes are TRBV30 and TRBJ2-7; TRBD1 might be the D (5 bases). V lost 2 bases, J lost 3 bases, and 20 bases lay in between. The germline V gene encodes CDR1 GTSNPN and CDR2 SVGIG (reference sequence). The CDR3 runs 16 residues. In DNA form, the CDR3 reads TGTGCCTGGAGTCCCATCAGGGCAAGTGCCGTCTACGAGCAGTACTTC. Encoded protein: CAWSPIRASAVYEQYF.

V gene TRBV11-2 combines with J gene TRBJ1-5; D is ambiguous. Deletions cut 1 base from V and 5 bases from J, with 9 bases between. Germline V gene lookup returns CDR1 SGHAT and CDR2 FQNNGV. The length of the CDR3 is 14 residues. CDR3 residues: CASSLVRRHQPQHF. The CDR3, as DNA: TGTGCCAGCAGCTTAGTTAGGCGCCATCAGCCCCAGCATTTT.

This clonotype came up many times. The chain employs TRBV20-1 and TRBJ1-1; no firm D call. CDR1 is DFQATT, CDR2 SNEGSKA, per germline (reference sequence). V was clipped by 0 bases and J by 4 bases, with 9 bases between them. This CDR3 spans 13 amino acids. The CDR3 spells CSARDLGSTEAFF. The CDR3 region has the DNA TGCAGTGCTAGAGATTTGGGGTCCACTGAAGCTTTCTTT.

This clonotype was seen at least ten times. V gene TRBV15 combines with J gene TRBJ2-3; 8 bases line up with TRBD2. This CDR3 is built from 18 residues. CDR1 LNHNV and CDR2 YYDKDF come from the germline V gene (reference sequence). J lost 3 bases, V lost 0 bases, and 11 bases had no gene match. CDR3 sequence: CATSRDPFSGGLTDTQYF. CDR3 sequence (DNA): TGTGCCACCAGCAGAGATCCCTTTTCGGGGGGGCTAACAGATACGCAGTATTTT.

This clonotype occurred a few times. The chain joins TRBV10-2 to TRBJ2-7; D is unclear. V dropped 6 bases and J dropped 12 bases, with 15 bases sitting between them. The V gene's germline CDR1 is WSHSY and CDR2 SAAADI. This CDR3 region has 11 residues. CDR3 region: CASSDQHLRYF. The CDR3 bases are TGCGCCAGCAGCGATCAACATCTACGGTACTTC.

This clonotype was detected many times. The V gene is TRBV11-1, the J gene TRBJ2-7, with D perhaps matching TRBD1 (6 bases). In germline, CDR1 is SGHAT, CDR2 FQDESV (reference sequence). Trimming took off 5 bases at V and 3 bases at J, with 11 bases between the two ends. This CDR3 has 13 amino acids. CDR3 in amino acids: CASSPWTDYEQYF. The CDR3 nucleotides are TGTGCCAGCAGCCCCTGGACAGACTACGAGCAGTACTTC.

This clonotype was counted ten times or more. The chain combines TRBV3-1 with TRBJ1-1; D is unclear. Germline-derived CDR1 and CDR2 are LGHDT and YNNKEL (reference sequence). V was clipped by 4 bases and J by 3 bases, with 9 bases between them. The CDR3 totals 13 residues. CDR3 sequence: CASSPLSDTEAFF. In nucleotides, the CDR3 is TGTGCCAGCAGCCCCCTCTCCGACACTGAAGCTTTCTTT.

A word on this clonotype: Being one base from a much bigger clone, this may be a read error. The V and J genes are TRBV7-9 and TRBJ1-2; tentative D call: TRBD1 (5 bases). The CDR3 length is 13 residues. CDR1 is SEHNR, CDR2 FQNEAQ, per germline (reference sequence). CDR3 loop: CVSSSGEMDGYTF. Here the CDR3 DNA reads TGTGTCAGCAGCTCGGGGGAGATGGACGGCTACACCTTC.

In this sample, this clonotype turned up a few times. This chain uses TRBV4-1 with TRBJ2-7; perhaps TRBD1 as D (6 bases). Germline CDR1 is MGHRA and CDR2 is YSYEKL. The CDR3 contains 14 residues. V gave up 0 bases and J gave up 2 bases, with 8 bases separating them. The CDR3 loop reads CASSQEWGPYEQYF. The CDR3 DNA reads as TGCGCCAGCAGCCAAGAATGGGGGCCCTACGAGCAGTACTTC.